This T cell receptor (beta chain) derives from a study of blood T cells in healthy people across ages. This CDR3 is built from 14 residues. The junction had 11 bases not matched to a gene; V was cut back by 11 bases and J by 4 bases. CDR1 WSHSY and CDR2 SAAADI come from the germline V gene. With a J-beta primer mix and a sample-barcoded 5' primer, a second PCR ran roughly 6 to 11 cycles. TCRdb re-analysed the 5' RACE reads in MiXCR, keeping a single row per CDR3 protein. In the table there are over a million distinct CDR3 sequences, approximately 59% of which are singletons. This rearrangement joins TRBV10-2 to TRBJ2-3; 8 bases map to TRBD2. This receptor was obtained from a man aged 18 to 29 in good health. Sequencing was done on a sample of blood. The CDR3 coding sequence is TGCGCCGCGGCGGAACTAGCGGACCCAGATACGCAGTATTTT. It codes for CAAAELADPDTQYF.